This T cell receptor beta chain was sequenced for a study of TIL therapy for anti-PD-1-resistant metastatic lung cancer. Indicated time point: pre-treatment sample, taken before nivolumab and TIL therapy. Most excised metastases sampled were pleural nodules or supraclavicular lymph nodes. Sequencing used immunoSEQ v3. Libraries were prepared by immunoSEQ multiplex PCR; TCRdb keeps only in-frame clonotypes and omits some of them. The sample has around 100,000 clones, 65% seen once. V was shortened by 4 bases and J by 0 bases, with 2 bases between the two germline ends. CDR1 and CDR2 (germline): SGHTA, FQGNSA. CDR3 length equals 12 residues. Only a few counts were recorded for this clone.

The chain employs TRBV7-2 and TRBJ2-3; D gene uncertain. This receptor was identified in a person between 30 and 80 years old with non-small cell lung cancer. Source: tumor tissue, taken at baseline. CDR3 in DNA: TGTGCCAGCAGCTCTAGCACAGATACGCAGTATTTT. Translation: CASSSSTDTQYF.